These 20 T cell receptor beta chains came from one sample sequenced in a study of T cells in Graves' hyperthyroidism and ophthalmopathy. The investigators amplified TCR beta CDR3 regions from RNA transcripts. The HTBI primer set served for first-round RT-PCR of the TCR CDR3. MiXCR, applied by TCRdb to the multiplex PCR reads, yields one record per CDR3 protein. The data contain 300,000 to 450,000 distinct CDR3 sequences, roughly a sixth of them singletons. Sequenced sample: blood. Source of these receptors: a woman aged 25 to 39 with Graves' hyperthyroidism that later progressed to Graves' ophthalmopathy.

This clonotype came up many times. The chain carries TRBV6-1 and TRBJ1-3; D might be TRBD1 (6 bases). Deletions cut 8 bases from V and 1 base from J, with 18 bases between. Germline assignment: CDR1 MNHNS and CDR2 SASEGT. CDR3 size: 16 residues. In DNA form, the CDR3 reads TGTGCCAGCGCCTTAGGTGGCAGGGGATCTGGAAACACCATATATTTT. This codes for CASALGGRGSGNTIYF.

The J gene is TRBJ2-7, the V gene TRBV20-1; 9 nucleotides match TRBD2. The CDR3 consists of 14 residues. V was clipped by 0 bases and J by 5 bases; unmatched bases: 5. Germline values: CDR1 DFQATT, CDR2 SNEGSKA (reference sequence). CDR3 coding DNA: TGCAGTGCTAGAGACTCTAGCGGGATGAACGAGCAGTACTTC. This sequence encodes CSARDSSGMNEQYF.

This clonotype was recorded many times. The chain links TRBV11-2 to TRBJ2-1, with D perhaps being TRBD1 or TRBD2 (6 bases each). CDR1 SGHAT and CDR2 FQNNGV come from the germline V gene. The germline V and J ends were trimmed by 5 bases and 7 bases, with 21 bases remaining between them. The CDR3 loop spans 16 amino acids. Here the CDR3 DNA reads TGTGCCAGCAGCCCCACGGATTGGGGGGCGCATAATGAGCAGTTCTTC. Translated: CASSPTDWGAHNEQFF.

This clonotype was seen repeatedly, ten times or more. The chain links TRBV10-3 to TRBJ1-1; TRBD1 agrees at 7 bases. The CDR3 runs 17 residues. CDR1 and CDR2 (germline): ENHRY, SYGVKD. V was pared by 4 bases and J by 1 base, with 12 bases of the junction left unmatched. The DNA of the CDR3 is TGTGCCATCAGTGGGTCCCTCCTCCGGGACAGGAACACTGAAGCTTTCTTT. As protein: CAISGSLLRDRNTEAFF.

This chain joins TRBV11-2 and TRBJ2-5; the match to TRBD2 covers 7 bases. The CDR3 has 16 residues. The germline gives CDR1 SGHAT, CDR2 FQNNGV. With V trimmed by 0 bases and J by 1 base, 5 bases remained unmatched. DNA for the CDR3: TGTGCCAGCAGCTTAGAAGTTGCGGGGGTCCAAGAGACCCAGTACTTC. Its translation is CASSLEVAGVQETQYF.

This clonotype occurred many times. The J gene is TRBJ2-1, the V gene TRBV30; 9 positions match TRBD1. The CDR3 covers 15 residues. Per germline, CDR1 GTSNPN and CDR2 SVGIG (reference sequence). J was trimmed by 0 bases and V by 4 bases; bases with no gene match: 4. The CDR3 loop reads CAWTGTGSSYNEQFF. CDR3 bases: TGTGCCTGGACTGGGACAGGGAGCTCCTACAATGAGCAGTTCTTC.

This clonotype was found a few times. The gene calls are TRBV20-1 and TRBJ2-7, with 8 bases aligning to TRBD2. V gave up 6 bases and J gave up 1 base; unmatched junction bases: 8. The germline CDR1 and CDR2 sequences are DFQATT and SNEGSKA (reference sequence). The CDR3 loop spans 14 amino acids. CDR3 DNA: TGCAGTGCCAGAACTACTAGCGGATCCTACGAGCAGTACTTC. Translation: CSARTTSGSYEQYF.

This clonotype was counted between two and nine times. The chain couples TRBV14 to TRBJ1-5; 7 nucleotides match TRBD1. Germline lookup yields CDR1 SGHDN and CDR2 FVKESK. Unmatched junction bases numbered 8, after V lost 4 bases and J lost 2 bases. This CDR3 spans 16 amino acids. CDR3 sequence: CASSRNRGIGNQPQHF. The CDR3, as DNA: TGTGCCAGCAGCCGCAACAGGGGAATCGGCAATCAGCCCCAGCATTTT.

The chain uses TRBV28 and TRBJ1-3; 8 positions agree with TRBD1. This CDR3 comprises 15 residues. Per germline, CDR1 MDHEN and CDR2 SYDVKM. With 6 bases clipped from V and 3 bases from J, the junction kept 7 bases outside the gene matches. CDR3 sequence: CASSYRGTLGNTIYF. In DNA form, the CDR3 reads TGTGCCAGCAGCTACAGGGGGACCCTTGGAAACACCATATATTTT. The full variable domain, its missing parts supplied by reference TRBV28 and TRBJ1-3, is DVKVTQSSRYLVKRTGEKVFLECVQDMDHENMFWYRQDPGLGLRLIYFSYDVKMKEKGDIPEGYSVSREKKERFSLILESASTNQTSMYLCASSYRGTLGNTIYFGEGSWLTVV.

This clonotype was detected ten times or more. The chain recombines TRBV28 with TRBJ1-6; D unresolved. CDR1 and CDR2 (germline): MDHEN, SYDVKM. The ends were cut back, 3 bases at V and 14 bases at J, with 17 bases in the middle. The CDR3 has 14 residues. The CDR3 nucleotides read TGTGCCAGCAGTTTCGGCCGGGAAATTCAATCCCTCCACTTT. As protein: CASSFGREIQSLHF.

This clonotype was seen at least ten times. The V gene is TRBV30, the J gene TRBJ2-7; D ambiguous. Germline V gene data show CDR1 as GTSNPN and CDR2 as SVGIG (reference sequence). The CDR3 is 12 residues long. V shed 1 base and J shed 5 bases, with 9 bases lying between them. CDR3 coding DNA: TGTGCCTGGAGTGGACAATCCCACGAGCAGTACTTC. Its protein product is CAWSGQSHEQYF.

This clonotype was detected many times. J is TRBJ1-1 and V is TRBV6-1; D perhaps matches TRBD1 (5 bases). Germline values: CDR1 MNHNS, CDR2 SASEGT. The CDR3 totals 13 residues. The V end was cut by 8 bases, the J end by 6 bases, with 16 bases between. The CDR3 is CASWVGGGSEAFF. CDR3 coding DNA: TGTGCCAGCTGGGTGGGGGGGGGATCTGAAGCTTTCTTT.

This clonotype was counted a few times. V and J are TRBV4-2 and TRBJ2-1; D possibly corresponds to TRBD1 (5 bases). Germline values: CDR1 LGHNA, CDR2 YNFKEQ. The V and J ends lost 0 bases and 6 bases respectively, with 9 bases between them. The CDR3 length is 14 residues. CDR3: CASSQEGVPNEQFF. CDR3 sequence (DNA): TGTGCCAGCAGCCAAGAAGGGGTCCCCAATGAGCAGTTCTTC.

This clonotype was detected ten times or more. V usage is TRBV3-1 and J usage is TRBJ1-4; D ambiguous. V shed 0 bases and J shed 8 bases, with 16 bases lying between them. The V gene's germline CDR1 is LGHDT and CDR2 YNNKEL (reference sequence). CDR3 size: 16 residues. The CDR3 region is CASSQDGWYSGEKLFF. CDR3 coding DNA: TGTGCCAGCAGCCAAGATGGATGGTATTCCGGAGAAAAACTGTTTTTT. The complete variable domain, with remaining parts taken from reference TRBV3-1 and TRBJ1-4, reads DTAVSQTPKYLVTQMGNDKSIKCEQNLGHDTMYWYKQDSKKFLKIMFSYNNKELIINETVPNRFSPKSPDKAHLNLHINSLELGDSAVYFCASSQDGWYSGEKLFFGSGTQLSVL.

As concerns this clonotype: A read error may account for a junction end that differs from germline. The V gene is TRBV7-9, the J gene TRBJ1-4; 7 bases are shared with TRBD1. Germline V lookup: CDR1 SEHNR, CDR2 FQNEAQ (reference sequence). This CDR3 has 15 amino acids. The CDR3 DNA follows: TGTGCCAGCAGTTCTAAGACAGGGACTACTGAAAAACTGTTTTTT. Protein: CASSSKTGTTEKLFF.

This clonotype was picked up many times. The chain has TRBV13 and TRBJ2-3, with 7 bases lining up with TRBD1. There are 15 residues in the CDR3. J lost 0 bases, V lost 4 bases, and 4 bases had no gene match. The germline CDR1 and CDR2 sequences are PRHDT and FYEKMQ (reference sequence). The CDR3 region is CASSSAQGSTDTQYF. In DNA form, the CDR3 reads TGTGCCAGCAGCTCCGCACAGGGGAGCACAGATACGCAGTATTTT.

This clonotype was counted a few times. The J gene is TRBJ2-5, the V gene TRBV7-8; D may be TRBD2 (5 bases). The CDR3 extends over 16 amino acids. Per the germline V gene, CDR1 is SGHVS and CDR2 is FQNEAQ. With 8 bases removed from V and 5 bases from J, the gap between germline ends came to 24 bases. The CDR3 coding sequence is TGTGCCAGCTTAAAATGGTCCAGCGGCCGTGGGGAGACCCAGTACTTC. Encoded protein: CASLKWSSGRGETQYF. The complete variable domain, with remaining parts taken from reference TRBV7-8 and TRBJ2-5, reads GAGVSQSPRYKVAKRGQDVALRCDPISGHVSLFWYQQALGQGPEFLTYFQNEAQLDKSGLPSDRFFAERPEGSVSTLKIQRTQQEDSAVYLCASLKWSSGRGETQYFGPGTRLLVL.

This clonotype was seen many times. The J gene is TRBJ2-7, the V gene TRBV29-1; the match to TRBD1 covers 9 bases. Germline V gene data show CDR1 as SQVTM and CDR2 as ANQGSEA. There are 15 residues in the CDR3. Losses at the gene ends were 4 bases for V and 3 bases for J; bases not matched to a gene: 10. CDR3 sequence: CSVALGQGRDYEQYF. DNA of the CDR3: TGCAGCGTTGCCCTCGGACAGGGGAGGGACTACGAGCAGTACTTC.

This clonotype was recorded many times. This chain links TRBV5-6 with TRBJ2-5; D gene unclear. This CDR3 is 13 amino acids long. V lost 3 bases and J lost 7, with 13 bases in between. Germline V gives CDR1 SGHDT, CDR2 YYEEEE. CDR3 residues: CASSYGVSVTQYF. The CDR3 DNA reads as TGTGCCAGCAGCTACGGAGTCTCCGTGACCCAGTACTTC.

This clonotype was seen ten or more times. The V call is TRBV2, the J call TRBJ2-5; D possibly corresponds to TRBD1 (5 bases). The CDR3 loop spans 14 amino acids. Trimming shortened V by 5 bases and J by 1 base, and 11 bases separated the two germline ends. Germline V gene sequence: CDR1 SNHLY, CDR2 FYNNEI. CDR3 sequence (DNA): TGTGCCAGCAGTAACAGGAGACCCCAAGAGACCCAGTACTTC. Translated: CASSNRRPQETQYF.